This T cell receptor beta chain was identified in a study of control samples from healthy donors and cancer patients. Measured with immunoSEQ multiplex PCR; TCRdb has only the in-frame clones, and not every one. The table records 95,000 to 150,000 clones, about nine tenths of them present only once. Material: blood. The sequence was collected from a young woman in good health.

The CDR3: CASSPRTSGTSNEQFF. The CDR3 DNA reads as TGTGCCAGTAGTCCCCGGACTAGCGGGACTAGCAATGAGCAGTTCTTC. V gene TRBV19 combines with J gene TRBJ2-1; TRBD2 matches at 12 bases. Looked up from germline, CDR1 is LNHDA and CDR2 is SQIVND (reference sequence). The V and J ends lost 5 bases and 6 bases, in that order; junction bases with no gene match: 8. This CDR3 region has 16 residues. The entire variable domain, with the rest obtained from reference TRBV19 and TRBJ2-1, is as follows: DGGITQSPKYLFRKEGQNVTLSCEQNLNHDAMYWYRQDPGQGLRLIYYSQIVNDFQKGDIAEGYSVSREKKESFPLTVTSAQKNPTAFYLCASSPRTSGTSNEQFFGPGTRLTVL.